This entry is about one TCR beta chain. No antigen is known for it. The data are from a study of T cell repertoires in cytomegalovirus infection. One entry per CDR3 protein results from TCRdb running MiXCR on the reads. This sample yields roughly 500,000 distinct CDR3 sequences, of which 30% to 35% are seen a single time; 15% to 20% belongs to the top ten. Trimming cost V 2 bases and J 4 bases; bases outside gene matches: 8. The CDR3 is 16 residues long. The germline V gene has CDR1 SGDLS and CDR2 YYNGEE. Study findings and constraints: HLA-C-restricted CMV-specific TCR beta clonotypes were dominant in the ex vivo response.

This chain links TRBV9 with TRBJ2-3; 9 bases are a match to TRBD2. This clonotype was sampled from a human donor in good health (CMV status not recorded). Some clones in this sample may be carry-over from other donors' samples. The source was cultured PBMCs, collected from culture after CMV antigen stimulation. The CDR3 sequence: CASSVGAGGPPDTQYF. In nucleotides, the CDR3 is TGTGCCAGCAGCGTGGGGGCGGGAGGGCCCCCAGATACGCAGTATTTT.